This is a list of T cell receptor beta chains from one sample in a study of hypomethylating agent response in myelodysplastic syndrome. The assay was immunoSEQ multiplex PCR, and TCRdb's table has in-frame clones only and misses some. This table has over 8,000 clones, 75% to 85% appearing once. Sample: bone marrow, taken before or after starting hypomethylating agent treatment for myelodysplastic syndrome (not recorded which). The receptors were gathered from a human donor with myelodysplastic syndrome. CDR3s include the opening cysteine and the closing phenylalanine or tryptophan. D genes are given only for firm matches. The size entry is marked missing in some rows and otherwise reads once, few, many or a size class.

>TRBV7-3|TRBD2|-|TRBJ2-3
TGTGCCAGCAGCTCAGGACTAGCGGGTGGTACGCAGTATTTT
CASSSGLAGGTQYF
>TRBV6-1|TRBD2|once|TRBJ2-7
TGTGCCAGCAGTGAAGTGAGGACTAGCGACGAGCAGTACTTC
CASSEVRTSDEQYF
>TRBV20-1|-|-|TRBJ1-3
TGCAGTGCCCCAGCAGGGGACACCATATATTTT
CSAPAGDTIYF
>TRBV10-3|-|once|TRBJ1-1
TGTGCCATCAGTGTGTCCACCTCGAACACTGAAGCTTTCTTT
CAISVSTSNTEAFF
>TRBV12-5|-|-|TRBJ2-7
TGTGCTAGTGGTTTGGGAGGTTACGAGCAGTACTTC
CASGLGGYEQYF
>TRBV20-1|-|-|TRBJ2-3
TGCACGACATCCACAGATACGCAGTATTTT
CTTSTDTQYF
>TRBV29-1|-|-|TRBJ2-1
TGCAGCGTTGAAGTGCAGACAGCAGGGAGTGAGCAGTTCTTC
CSVEVQTAGSEQFF
>TRBV5-4|TRBD2|-|TRBJ2-7
TGTGCCAGCAGCCTTACTAGCGGGGACTCCTACGAGCAGTACTTC
CASSLTSGDSYEQYF
>TRBV4-1|-|once|TRBJ2-2
TGCGCCAGCAGCCAAGTCGGTTATCTCGGGGAGCTGTTTTTT
CASSQVGYLGELFF
>TRBV19|TRBD1|-|TRBJ2-2
TGTGCCAGTAGTATTTTGTTACCGAGACAGGGGGACACCGGGGAGCTGTTTTTT
CASSILLPRQGDTGELFF
>TRBV20-1|-|few|TRBJ1-6
TGCAGTGCTGCAAGGGGGGAACCCCTCCACTTT
CSAARGEPLHF
>TRBV10-2|-|-|TRBJ1-2
TGCGCCAGCAGCACAGGGAGCGGAGCTAACTATGGCTACACCTTC
CASSTGSGANYGYTF
>TRBV19|-|-|TRBJ2-3
TGTGCCAGTACCCCTCCCTCTAGCACAGATACGCAGTATTTT
CASTPPSSTDTQYF
>TRBV5-6|-|-|TRBJ1-6
TGTGCCAGCAGCTTGGCAGGGTGGAATTCACCCCTCCACTTT
CASSLAGWNSPLHF
>TRBV6-5|-|-|TRBJ2-4
TGTGCCAGCAGTGTGGACAGATTAGCCAAAAACATTCAGTACTTC
CASSVDRLAKNIQYF
>TRBV6-5|TRBD2|-|TRBJ2-3
TGTGCCAGCAGTTACTCTCTAGCGGGAGTTGAGGATACGCAGTATTTT
CASSYSLAGVEDTQYF
>TRBV4-1|TRBD2|once|TRBJ2-1
TGCGCCAGCAGCCAGGCCGGGACTAGCGGGGTCGGTGGGGAGTTCTTC
CASSQAGTSGVGGEFF
>TRBV19|TRBD1|-|TRBJ2-3
TGTGCCAGTAGTGCCACAGGGGATACTATAGATACGCAGTATTTT
CASSATGDTIDTQYF
>TRBV7-9|-|-|TRBJ2-4
TGTGCCAGCAGCTTAGTCCCGACCAGAGCCAAAAACATTCAGTACTTC
CASSLVPTRAKNIQYF
>TRBV27|-|large|TRBJ1-1
TGTGCCAGCAGCCTGGGAGGGAACACTGAAGCTTTCTTT
CASSLGGNTEAFF
>TRBV6-5|-|-|TRBJ1-2
TGTGCCAGCAGTTACTCTGACGGCCGCGGGGGCTACACCTTC
CASSYSDGRGGYTF
>TRBV5-1|-|-|TRBJ2-5
TGCGCCAGCAGCTTGGGGGTCAGGGAGACCCAGTACTTC
CASSLGVRETQYF
>TRBV27|-|-|TRBJ1-5
TGTGCCAGCAGTTTGTCGGGAGATAGCAATCAGCCCCAGCATTTT
CASSLSGDSNQPQHF
>TRBV6-1|TRBD1|-|TRBJ1-5
TGTGCCAGCAGTGGAGGACAGGCCTTCAATCAGCCCCAGCATTTT
CASSGGQAFNQPQHF
>TRBV27|TRBD2|-|TRBJ2-1
TGTGCCAGCAGTACCCTGCTTCGCGGTTTAGCGGGGGGGCGAGATGAGCAGTTCTTC
CASSTLLRGLAGGRDEQFF
>TRBV27|TRBD1|-|TRBJ1-2
TGTGCCAGCACTCCCGGGACAGGGGGCTATGGCTACACCTTC
CASTPGTGGYGYTF
>TRBV5-6|-|-|TRBJ2-3
TGTGCCAGCAGCTTTCGTCGGCCACATACGCAGTATTTT
CASSFRRPHTQYF
>TRBV28|-|-|TRBJ1-1
TGTGCCAGCAGTTCCCTCGGGGCTGAAGCTTTCTTT
CASSSLGAEAFF
>TRBV5-1|-|-|TRBJ2-3
TGCGCCAGCAGGCAGGAGCGGAGCACAGATACGCAGTATTTT
CASRQERSTDTQYF
>TRBV7-3|-|-|TRBJ1-6
TGTGCCAGCAGCTTAAAAGGGAAAAGGGGAACACCCCTCCACTTT
CASSLKGKRGTPLHF
>TRBV15|-|-|TRBJ1-4
TGTGCCACCAGCAGAGATCGGGGGGGCTCGAATGAAAAACTGTTTTTT
CATSRDRGGSNEKLFF
>TRBV5-1|-|-|TRBJ2-3
TGCGCCAGCAGTTTAGAGGGGGTAAGCACAGATACGCAGTATTTT
CASSLEGVSTDTQYF
>TRBV18|TRBD1|-|TRBJ2-3
TGTGCCAGCTCACGCCGGGACAGGGGAAGTCGGGCCTTCACAGATACGCAGTATTTT
CASSRRDRGSRAFTDTQYF
>TRBV9|-|-|TRBJ2-7
TGTGCCAGCAGCTATGGGACAGAGGGGGGTTACGAGCAGTACTTC
CASSYGTEGGYEQYF
>TRBV30|-|-|TRBJ2-7
TGTGCCTGGAGTCCGGGGACTTCCTACGAGCAGTACTTC
CAWSPGTSYEQYF
>TRBV5-1|TRBD2|-|TRBJ2-6
TGCGCCAGCAGCTGGGACGGACTAGCGGGAACCCCCGGGGGGTCTGGGGCCAACGTCCTGACTTTC
CASSWDGLAGTPGGSGANVLTF
>TRBV7-9|-|once|TRBJ2-7
TGTGCCAGCAGCCGCCCCCAGGACACCCTGGCCGATCCCGAGCAGTACTTC
CASSRPQDTLADPEQYF
>TRBV27|-|-|TRBJ2-3
TGTGCCAGCCAGAGGGGACACCCCACAGATACGCAGTATTTT
CASQRGHPTDTQYF
>TRBV2|-|-|TRBJ1-4
TGTGCCAGCAAAAGGGCAGAAAAGGACGAAAAACTGTTTTTT
CASKRAEKDEKLFF
>TRBV7-8|-|-|TRBJ2-7
TGTGCCAGCACCCCGAGGGTACAGGGAACCTCCTACGAGCAGTACTTC
CASTPRVQGTSYEQYF
>TRBV2|-|-|TRBJ1-4
TGTGCCAGCACAGTAGGCATTAATGAAAAACTGTTTTTT
CASTVGINEKLFF
>TRBV19|-|once|TRBJ2-7
TGTGCCTGTTCTAAGGGACGGCTGTTCTACGAGCAGTACTTC
CACSKGRLFYEQYF
>TRBV19|-|-|TRBJ1-5
TGTGCCAGTAGTATAGCCGGGAGGGAGCAGCCCCAGCATTTT
CASSIAGREQPQHF
>TRBV30|TRBD1|-|TRBJ2-2
TGTGCCTGGAGCAGAAGACAGGGATTCACCGGGGAGCTGTTTTTT
CAWSRRQGFTGELFF
>TRBV29-1|-|-|TRBJ2-1
TGCAGCGTAGCACGGGGGGCCGACTCCTACAATGAGCAGTTCTTC
CSVARGADSYNEQFF
>TRBV28|TRBD1|-|TRBJ2-7
TGTGCCAGCAGTCGGGACAGGGTCTACGAGCAGTACTTC
CASSRDRVYEQYF
>TRBV9|-|-|TRBJ1-1
TGTGCCAGCAGCGTAGTAGGGCGGAACACTGAAGCTTTCTTT
CASSVVGRNTEAFF
>TRBV19|TRBD1|-|TRBJ1-4
TGTGCGTCGGCAGGGGGCGGTGAAAAACTGTTTTTT
CASAGGGEKLFF
>TRBV6-1|-|-|TRBJ1-3
TGTGCCAGCAGTCGACCTCCCGACAGTCTGGGGTTT
CASSRPPDSLGF
>TRBV19|TRBD2|-|TRBJ2-1
TGTGCCAGTAGTGGACTAGCGGGGGACAAGCGGTTCTTC
CASSGLAGDKRFF
>TRBV5-1|TRBD1|-|TRBJ2-3
TGCGCCAGCAGCGAGGGGACAGGGGACCAGACGCAGTATTTT
CASSEGTGDQTQYF
>TRBV6-5|-|once|TRBJ1-1
TGTGCCATCAGTTTCCGGGGCCTGGGAGCGGGGACTGAAGCTTTCTTT
CAISFRGLGAGTEAFF
>TRBV18|TRBD2|-|TRBJ2-1
TGTGCCAGCTCGCCAACGGGAGGGGTACTAGTTCAGTTCTTC
CASSPTGGVLVQFF
>TRBV6-1|-|few|TRBJ1-2
TGTGCCAGCAGTGAAGCAGGAAGGGTTTACTATGGCTACACCTTC
CASSEAGRVYYGYTF
>TRBV2|TRBD2|-|TRBJ2-3
TGTGCCAGCAGTGATGGACTAGCGGGGAAGTTGACAGATACGCAGTATTTT
CASSDGLAGKLTDTQYF
>TRBV4-1|-|few|TRBJ1-2
TGCGCCAGCAGCCCCGACGGTAACTATGGCTACACCTTC
CASSPDGNYGYTF
>TRBV27|TRBD2|-|TRBJ2-1
TGTGCCAGCAGTTTATACGGAGCGGGGGTTTCCTACAATGAGCAGTTCTTC
CASSLYGAGVSYNEQFF
>TRBV5-4|TRBD2|-|TRBJ2-1
TGTGCCAGCAGCTTGGGGACTAGCGTCAAGAGCTCCTACAATGAGCAGTTCTTC
CASSLGTSVKSSYNEQFF
>TRBV7-9|-|-|TRBJ2-7
TGTGCCAGCAGCTTAAGCCCCTCTAGCCCCACCTACGAGCAGTACTTC
CASSLSPSSPTYEQYF
>TRBV5-6|-|-|TRBJ2-5
TGTGCCAGCAGCTTGGGTACAGGGAACGGTAAGACCCAGTACTTC
CASSLGTGNGKTQYF